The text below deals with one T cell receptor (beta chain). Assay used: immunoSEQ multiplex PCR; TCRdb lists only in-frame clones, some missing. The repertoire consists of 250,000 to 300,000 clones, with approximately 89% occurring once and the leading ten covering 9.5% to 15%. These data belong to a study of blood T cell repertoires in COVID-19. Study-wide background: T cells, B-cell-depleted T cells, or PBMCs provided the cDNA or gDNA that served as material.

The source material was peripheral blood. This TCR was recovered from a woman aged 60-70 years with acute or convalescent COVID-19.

CDR3 protein: CASSPDRVRNQPQHF. The CDR3, as DNA: TGTGCCAGCTCACCCGACAGGGTAAGGAATCAGCCCCAGCATTTT. The chain carries TRBV18 and TRBJ1-5; 7 bases are a match to TRBD1. Trimming removed 3 bases from V and 4 bases from J; junction bases left unmatched: 6. The length of the CDR3 is 15 residues. Germline CDR1 reads KGHSH; CDR2 reads LQKENI.